Sequencing of this TCR beta chain was carried out in a study of cytomegalovirus exposure and HLA in healthy donors. Researchers ran the PCR with 60 Vbeta and 13 Jbeta primers. Method: immunoSEQ multiplex PCR; TCRdb's copy keeps in-frame clones and lacks some. This table holds under 250,000 clones, 75% to 85% found once. The V end was cut by 1 base, the J end by 4 bases, with 16 bases between. Germline V gene sequence: CDR1 LNHDA, CDR2 SQIVND (reference sequence). The CDR3 spans 16 residues. This sequence joins TRBV19 and TRBJ1-1; possible D gene TRBD1, 5 bases. This TCR derives from a woman aged 45-65 years in good health and CMV-seronegative. The sequenced sample was PBMCs. CDR3 in DNA: TGTGCCAGTAGTATAGGAGACATTTGGGGGGGCACTGAAGCTTTCTTT. Translating it yields CASSIGDIWGGTEAFF.